The 5 T cell receptor beta chains reported below all come from one sample, sequenced in a study of graft-versus-host responses after intestinal transplantation. Sequencing was performed with immunoSEQ multiplex PCR; in TCRdb, only in-frame clones are kept and a portion is missing. This sample carries about 98,000 clones, 86% of them seen once, and the ten largest clones take 1.4%. Sequencing was performed on PBMCs, taken 255 days after intestinal transplant. These receptors were taken from a human patient who received an intestinal transplant, so some T cells may come from the graft donor.

The V gene is TRBV6-6, the J gene TRBJ1-2; 9 positions match TRBD1. The CDR3 is 14 amino acids. Germline V gives CDR1 MNHNY, CDR2 SVGAGI (reference sequence). The trim removed 6 bases at V and 4 bases at J, leaving 6 bases unmatched. This CDR3 is CASSKTGGPYGYTF. DNA for the CDR3: TGTGCCAGCAGCAAGACAGGGGGACCCTATGGCTACACCTTC.

V is TRBV6-5 and J is TRBJ2-5; D tentatively reads TRBD1 or TRBD2 (5 bases each). The CDR3 is 16 amino acids. Trimming stripped 2 bases from V and 1 base from J, with 14 bases between. CDR1 MNHEY and CDR2 SVGAGI come from the germline V gene. CDR3 amino acids: CASSYRGTGSQETQYF. The CDR3 DNA reads as TGTGCCAGCAGTTACCGGGGCACCGGTTCCCAAGAGACCCAGTACTTC.

V is TRBV6-1 and J is TRBJ2-5; possibly TRBD1 or TRBD2 for D (5 bases each). Trimming pared 0 bases from V and 7 bases from J, leaving 21 bases between. The CDR3 sequence is 17 residues long. Germline CDR1 is MNHNS and CDR2 is SASEGT. The CDR3, as DNA: TGTGCCAGCAGTGAAGCGGGTGACAGACGTTTTGGGGGGACCCAGTACTTC. Its translation is CASSEAGDRRFGGTQYF.

The chain is built from TRBV27 and TRBJ2-2; D is perhaps TRBD1 (7 bases). V was cut by 2 bases and J by 6 bases, with 22 bases left in between. The CDR3 has 18 residues. The germline gives CDR1 MNHEY, CDR2 SMNVEV (reference sequence). The CDR3 DNA is TGTGCCAGCAGTTTAGGCTTGGGGCAGGGGGGATGGCCCGGGGAGCTGTTTTTT. It is translated as CASSLGLGQGGWPGELFF.

The chain carries TRBV5-6 and TRBJ2-5, with D uncertain. Germline V gives CDR1 SGHDT, CDR2 YYEEEE. The CDR3 length is 12 residues. With 7 bases removed from V and 4 bases from J, the gap between germline ends came to 11 bases. CDR3 sequence (DNA): TGTGCCAGCGCCTTCGGCGGAGAGACCCAGTACTTC. Its translation is CASAFGGETQYF. The complete variable domain, with remaining parts taken from reference TRBV5-6 and TRBJ2-5, reads DAGVTQSPTHLIKTRGQQVTLRCSPKSGHDTVSWYQQALGQGPQFIFQYYEEEERQRGNFPDRFSGHQFPNYSSELNVNALLLGDSALYLCASAFGGETQYFGPGTRLLVL.